This TCR beta chain was recorded in a study of blood T cell repertoires in COVID-19 (dated by TCRdb to about 2020). Background for the entire study: Samples covering the acute and convalescent phases of COVID-19 were provided by collaborators in the United States, Italy and Spain. The prospective study material was composed of cDNA or gDNA derived from T cells, B-cell-depleted T cells, or PBMCs. Deeply sampled blood TCRbeta repertoires from subjects exposed to, actively infected with, or recovered from COVID-19 were included in the dataset. A freely available public database, intended as a resource for researchers studying the immune response to SARS-CoV-2, is where the repertoires were released. The samples were drawn from two sources: the first 160 participants of the ongoing ImmuneRACE study, and approximately 1,300 subjects contributed by 6 global collaborators. A de-identified subject ID, COVID-19 status, age in years and sex were almost always included in the sample metadata. Where available, HLA class I and class II types were taken from metadata supplied by the sample provider and were not determined by assay-based typing. The paper as a whole reports these results and caveats: How much clinical and demographic metadata was included differed by source and by participant, and the metadata was provided uncurated.

The immunoSEQ Assay, a bias-controlled multiplex PCR, was used to amplify TCRbeta CDR3 regions from genomic DNA. As for how the authors treated the data: Within the assay, amplification of reference gene primers was used to estimate how many nucleated cells each sample contained. To quantify the absolute abundance of each unique TCRbeta CDR3 rearrangement, sequence reads were collapsed and filtered. Productive Simpson clonality was computed per sample as the square root of Simpson's diversity index over productive rearrangements. Sourced from immuneACCESS, this table was stored by TCRdb with only in-frame sequences that have V and J called. A share of the clones is absent; for the studies checked, an unresolved V gene accounts for under half, and the remainder has no known explanation. The V and J calls and the clone size are those of that table, but D and trimming were determined from the DNA. The sample table lists 75,000 to 95,000 clones, around 85% of them with a count of one. About 18% of the sample is taken by the ten largest.

Taken from cysteine to phenylalanine, the CDR3 has 15 residues. Only the CDR3 portion is preserved as DNA: 45 bases, with reading frame beginning at the first base. Reading the germline V gene gives CDR1 KGHSH and CDR2 LQKENI. Relative to germline, V is 2 bases shorter and J is 1 base shorter, with 11 bases between their ends. As for this clone: Its binding antigen is unknown. No much larger clone exists at a distance of one base, and base qualities are not known.

Collaborating institutions collected whole blood in K2EDTA tubes following their own protocols. For TCRbeta analysis, collaborator samples were shipped as frozen whole blood, as isolated PBMCs, or as DNA extracted from either sample type. The rearranged segments are TRBV18 and TRBJ2-5, with TRBD2 perhaps the D gene, on 5 matching bases. The sample taken for sequencing was peripheral blood. The source is a man older than 75 with active or convalescent COVID-19. The CDR3 region reads CASSPRSGVQETQYF. The DNA is TGTGCCAGCTCACCAAGGTCCGGGGTCCAAGAGACCCAGTACTTC.